These 14 T cell receptor beta chains were sequenced from one sample in a study of PD-1 blockade in classical Hodgkin lymphoma. Relapse after autologous stem cell transplantation occurred in every patient, and brentuximab vedotin exposure varied. Sequencing was performed with immunoSEQ multiplex PCR; in TCRdb, only in-frame clones are kept and a portion is missing. The table shows more than 25,000 clones, with 70% occurring only once. This material consisted of peripheral blood mononuclear cells (PBMCs), taken before the second cycle of nivolumab. The source is a human donor with classical Hodgkin lymphoma.

This clone has more than one count but fewer than ten. The V and J genes are TRBV5-5 and TRBJ1-1; 8 positions agree with TRBD1. The V and J ends lost 4 bases and 6 bases, in that order; junction bases with no gene match: 17. Germline V CDR1 and CDR2: SGHKS, YYEKEE (reference sequence). This CDR3 region has 17 residues. The CDR3 reads CASSQDTPTGADAEAFF. The CDR3 DNA follows: TGTGCCAGCAGCCAAGATACCCCGACAGGGGCCGACGCTGAAGCTTTCTTT.

This clone was seen once. The V and J genes are TRBV9 and TRBJ1-1; the D gene is possibly TRBD1 (6 bases). Trimming stripped 5 bases from V and 1 base from J, with 9 bases between. Germline V gene data show CDR1 as SGDLS and CDR2 as YYNGEE. CDR3 length equals 13 residues. In DNA form, the CDR3 reads TGTGCCAGCAGTTACAGGGCGAACACTGAAGCTTTCTTT. Translation: CASSYRANTEAFF.

V gene TRBV6-1 combines with J gene TRBJ1-4, with a possible D match to TRBD1 (5 bases). Germline assignment: CDR1 MNHNS and CDR2 SASEGT. V was trimmed by 6 bases and J by 4 bases, leaving 18 bases between them. This CDR3 is 16 amino acids long. The CDR3 bases are TGTGCCAGCAGCGAACGGGGTGGGGGGATTAATGAAAAACTGTTTTTT. Translating it yields CASSERGGGINEKLFF.

This chain uses TRBV25-1 with TRBJ1-5; D uncertain. The CDR3 is made up of 13 amino acids. V lost 8 bases and J 0 bases, leaving 8 bases between the germline ends. Germline V gene lookup returns CDR1 MGHDK and CDR2 SYGVNS. The chain's CDR3 is CASSLNSNQPQHF. DNA of the CDR3: TGTGCCAGCTCCCTTAATAGCAATCAGCCCCAGCATTTT.

This chain links TRBV14 with TRBJ2-6; no firm D call. The V gene lost 5 bases and the J gene lost 4 bases, with 12 bases spanning the gap. Germline assignment: CDR1 SGHDN and CDR2 FVKESK. There are 15 residues in the CDR3. CDR3 sequence (DNA): TGTGCCAGCAGCGGGGTAGCAACCGGGGCCAACGTCCTGACTTTC. Amino acids: CASSGVATGANVLTF.

In its sample, this clone is medium-sized. V usage is TRBV6-5 and J usage is TRBJ1-6; 7 bases match TRBD1. The length of the CDR3 is 13 residues. V gave up 10 bases and J gave up 9 bases; unmatched junction bases: 9. Germline CDR1 and CDR2: MNHEY and SVGAGI. The CDR3 nucleotides read TGTGCCACCGGACAGGCATCAGGTTCACCCCTCCACTTT. Its protein product is CATGQASGSPLHF.

This clone has just a few counts. CDR3 sequence reads: CASSVVRAGGEQFF. For the CDR3, the DNA is TGTGCCAGCAGCGTAGTTCGTGCGGGGGGCGAGCAGTTCTTC. The J gene is TRBJ2-1, the V gene TRBV9, with TRBD2 matching over 8 bases. Germline assignment: CDR1 SGDLS and CDR2 YYNGEE. V trimming: 0 bases; J trimming: 10 bases; junction bases outside the gene matches: 6. This CDR3 is 14 amino acids long.

Only one count was recorded for this clone. The chain links TRBV6-6 to TRBJ1-2, with D uncertain. The CDR3 runs to 13 residues. CDR1 and CDR2 from the germline V gene are MNHNY and SVGAGI (reference sequence). With 6 bases removed from V and 6 bases from J, the gap between germline ends came to 14 bases. The CDR3 loop reads CASRPDGNNGYTF. The CDR3 region has the DNA TGTGCCAGCAGACCGGACGGAAACAATGGCTACACCTTC.

In DNA, the CDR3 is TGTGCCAGCTCACCGGAGCGAAACACCATATATTTT. It specifies CASSPERNTIYF. The chain uses TRBV18 and TRBJ1-3; the D is unclear. The CDR3 is 12 amino acids. Between the trimmed V and J ends, which lost 3 bases and 5 bases, there was a span of 5 bases. CDR1 KGHSH and CDR2 LQKENI come from the germline V gene. The variable domain in full, with the rest retrieved from reference TRBV18 and TRBJ1-3, is NAGVMQNPRHLVRRRGQEARLRCSPMKGHSHVYWYRQLPEEGLKFMVYLQKENIIDESGMPKERFSAEFPKEGPSILRIQQVVRGDSAAYFCASSPERNTIYFGEGSWLTVV.

The gene calls are TRBV5-1 and TRBJ1-2; no reliable D call. The CDR3 covers 14 residues. From germline, CDR1 is SGHRS and CDR2 YFSETQ. The V end lost 0 bases, the J end lost 3 bases, and 9 bases lay between the germline ends. The chain's CDR3 is CASSLESPDYGYTF. In DNA, the CDR3 is TGCGCCAGCAGCTTGGAATCGCCGGACTATGGCTACACCTTC.

The chain employs TRBV2 and TRBJ2-3; 13 nucleotides line up with TRBD2. The CDR3 loop spans 15 amino acids. The trim removed 4 bases at V and 4 bases at J, leaving 2 bases unmatched. Germline lookup yields CDR1 SNHLY and CDR2 FYNNEI. CDR3 sequence (DNA): TGTGCCAGCAGTGTAACTAGCGGGGGGGCAGATACGCAGTATTTT. Its translation is CASSVTSGGADTQYF.

This chain uses TRBV5-6 with TRBJ1-1; D gene uncertain. The V end was cut by 0 bases, the J end by 11 bases, with 11 bases between. CDR1 and CDR2 (germline): SGHDT, YYEEEE. This CDR3 comprises 12 residues. The CDR3 DNA reads TGTGCCAGCAGCTTGGTTCAAGGGCAGGCTTTCTTT. As protein: CASSLVQGQAFF.

CDR3 DNA sequence: TGCGCCAGCAGCTTGGACCCCGGGGTGAACACTGAAGCTTTCTTT. Translation gives CASSLDPGVNTEAFF. This chain connects TRBV5-1 to TRBJ1-1; no clear D. This CDR3 is built from 15 residues. Germline V gene lookup returns CDR1 SGHRS and CDR2 YFSETQ. V lost 0 bases, J lost 0 bases, and 9 bases lay in between.

This clone was recorded a few times. The J gene is TRBJ2-1, the V gene TRBV28, with TRBD2 as a possible D gene (7 bases). The ends were cut back, 5 bases at V and 3 bases at J, with 20 bases in the middle. This CDR3 has 17 residues. CDR1 and CDR2 from the germline V gene are MDHEN and SYDVKM. CDR3 DNA sequence: TGTGCCAGCAGTCCCCCCTCAGGGGCGGGAGACTACAATGAGCAGTTCTTC. This codes for CASSPPSGAGDYNEQFF.